This TCR beta chain was documented in a study of T cells expressing NK-cell markers. Germline loops: CDR1 DFQATT, CDR2 SNEGSKA (reference sequence). This CDR3 has 16 residues. TCRdb re-called the 5' RACE reads; every CDR3 protein appears as one record, without DNA. This repertoire comprises 450,000 to 600,000 distinct CDR3 sequences; its ten largest clones make up roughly 3.4%. This receptor was obtained from a man between 18 and 35 years old in good health. Sequences were obtained from blood T cells: a sorted CD56 or NKG2C T cell subset, CD4+ or CD8+ T cells, or bulk PBMC T cells (not recorded which). The genes are TRBV20-1 and TRBJ2-3; TCRdb calls TRBD2, which cannot be checked without DNA. The CDR3 region is CSARPASGRGGDTQYF.